The source of this T cell receptor beta chain is a study of blood T cell repertoires in COVID-19. The participants were between roughly 18 and 100 years old and came from 20 to 30 US areas. Clones were sequenced by immunoSEQ multiplex PCR, and TCRdb holds only the in-frame ones, with some missing. Of about 320,000 clones listed, roughly 90% are singletons. The sequence derives from a man in his sixties who had recovered from COVID-19. Sequencing was carried out using PBMCs or T cells enriched from blood (not recorded which).

In DNA, the CDR3 is TGTGCCAGCAGCCCCCCCAGGGAGGATAACTATGGCTACACCTTC. Translating gives CASSPPREDNYGYTF. This rearrangement joins TRBV5-5 to TRBJ1-2; D is perhaps TRBD1 (5 bases). CDR3 size: 15 residues. Germline CDR1 SGHKS, CDR2 YYEKEE (reference sequence). The germline V and J ends were trimmed by 4 bases and 1 base, with 14 bases remaining between them. The variable domain in full, completed from reference TRBV5-5 and TRBJ1-2, reads DAGVTQSPTHLIKTRGQQVTLRCSPISGHKSVSWYQQVLGQGPQFIFQYYEKEERGRGNFPDRFSARQFPNYSSELNVNALLLGDSALYLCASSPPREDNYGYTFGSGTRLTVV.